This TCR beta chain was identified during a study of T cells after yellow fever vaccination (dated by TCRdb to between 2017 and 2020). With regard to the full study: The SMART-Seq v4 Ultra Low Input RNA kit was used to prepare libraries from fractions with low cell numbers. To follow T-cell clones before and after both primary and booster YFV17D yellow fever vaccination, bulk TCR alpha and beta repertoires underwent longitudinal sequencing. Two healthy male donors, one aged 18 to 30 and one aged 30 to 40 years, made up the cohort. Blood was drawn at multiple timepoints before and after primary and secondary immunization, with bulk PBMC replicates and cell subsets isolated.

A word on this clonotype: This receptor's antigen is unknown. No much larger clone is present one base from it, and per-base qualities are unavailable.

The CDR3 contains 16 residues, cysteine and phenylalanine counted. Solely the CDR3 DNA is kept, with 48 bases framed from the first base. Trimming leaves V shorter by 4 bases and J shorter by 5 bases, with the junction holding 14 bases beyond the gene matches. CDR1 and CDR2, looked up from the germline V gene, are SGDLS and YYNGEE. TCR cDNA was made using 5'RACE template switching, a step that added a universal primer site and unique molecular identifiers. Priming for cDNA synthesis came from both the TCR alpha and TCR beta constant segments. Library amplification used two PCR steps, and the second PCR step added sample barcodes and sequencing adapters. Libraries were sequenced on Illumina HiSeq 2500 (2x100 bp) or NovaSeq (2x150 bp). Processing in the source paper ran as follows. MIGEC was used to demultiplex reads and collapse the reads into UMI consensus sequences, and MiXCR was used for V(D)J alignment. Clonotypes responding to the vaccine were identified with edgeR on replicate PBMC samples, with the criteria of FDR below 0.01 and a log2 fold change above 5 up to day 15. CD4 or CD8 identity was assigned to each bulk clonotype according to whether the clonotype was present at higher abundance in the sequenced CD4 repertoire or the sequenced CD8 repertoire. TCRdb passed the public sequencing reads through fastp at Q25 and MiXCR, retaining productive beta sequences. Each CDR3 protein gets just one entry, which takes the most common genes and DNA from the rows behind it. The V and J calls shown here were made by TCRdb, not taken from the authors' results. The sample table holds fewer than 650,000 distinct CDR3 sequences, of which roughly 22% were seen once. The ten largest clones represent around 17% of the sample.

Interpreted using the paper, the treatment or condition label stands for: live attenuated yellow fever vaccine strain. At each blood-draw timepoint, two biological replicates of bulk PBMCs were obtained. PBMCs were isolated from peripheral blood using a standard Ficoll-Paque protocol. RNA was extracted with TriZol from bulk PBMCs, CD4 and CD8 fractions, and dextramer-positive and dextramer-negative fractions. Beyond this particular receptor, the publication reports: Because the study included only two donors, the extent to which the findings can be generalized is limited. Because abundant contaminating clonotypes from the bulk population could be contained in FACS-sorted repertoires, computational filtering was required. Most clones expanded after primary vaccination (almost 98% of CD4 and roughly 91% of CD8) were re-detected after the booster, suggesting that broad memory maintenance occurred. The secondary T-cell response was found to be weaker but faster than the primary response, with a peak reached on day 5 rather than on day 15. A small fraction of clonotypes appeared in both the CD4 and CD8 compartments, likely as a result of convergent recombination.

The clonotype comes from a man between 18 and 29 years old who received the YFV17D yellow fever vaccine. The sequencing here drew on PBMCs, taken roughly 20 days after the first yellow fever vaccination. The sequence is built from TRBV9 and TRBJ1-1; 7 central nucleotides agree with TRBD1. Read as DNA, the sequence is TGTGCCAGCAGCCAGAGGAGACAGGGCCTAATAACTGAAGCTTTCTTT. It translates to CASSQRRQGLITEAFF.